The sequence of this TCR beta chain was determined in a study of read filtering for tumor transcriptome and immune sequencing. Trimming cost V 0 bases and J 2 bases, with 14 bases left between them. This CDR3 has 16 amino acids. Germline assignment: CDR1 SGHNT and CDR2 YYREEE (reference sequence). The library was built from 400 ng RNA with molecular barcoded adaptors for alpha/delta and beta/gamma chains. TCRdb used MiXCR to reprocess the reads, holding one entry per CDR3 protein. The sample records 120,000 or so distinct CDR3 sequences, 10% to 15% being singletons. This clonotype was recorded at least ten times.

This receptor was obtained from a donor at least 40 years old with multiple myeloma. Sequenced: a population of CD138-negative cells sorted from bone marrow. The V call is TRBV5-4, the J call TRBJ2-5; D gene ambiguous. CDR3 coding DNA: TGTGCCAGCAGCTTGGGATCGCCCAGTCCACAAGAGACCCAGTACTTC. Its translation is CASSLGSPSPQETQYF.